The source of this TCR beta chain is a study of shared clonotypes between healthy human individuals. For the study at large: A few men and a couple of women, aged 18 to 49, were donors. The study's findings and limits: Generally, naive subsets (rather than memory subsets) showed larger estimated richness. Naive CD4 clonotypes were shared across several donors at roughly 5%.

Germline V gene data show CDR1 as MGHDK and CDR2 as SYGVNS. V shed 2 bases and J shed 6 bases, with 17 bases lying between them. CDR3 length: 15 amino acids. The CD4+ fraction was divided into a CD45RA+ naive subset and a CD45RA-negative memory subset. As regards this clone: Its specificity is unknown.

The table came from immunoSEQ multiplex PCR; TCRdb's copy has only in-frame clones and leaves some out. The sample has nearly 750,000 clones, approximately 77% seen once. The receptor was isolated from a woman in her thirties in good health. V gene TRBV25-1 combines with J gene TRBJ2-7; D is uncertain. Input material: memory CD4+ T cells sorted from blood. Subset indicated: CD45RA-negative fraction. The CDR3 loop is CASSEEALGFGEQYF. The CDR3 nucleotides are TGTGCCAGCAGTGAAGAGGCTCTGGGGTTTGGCGAGCAGTACTTC.